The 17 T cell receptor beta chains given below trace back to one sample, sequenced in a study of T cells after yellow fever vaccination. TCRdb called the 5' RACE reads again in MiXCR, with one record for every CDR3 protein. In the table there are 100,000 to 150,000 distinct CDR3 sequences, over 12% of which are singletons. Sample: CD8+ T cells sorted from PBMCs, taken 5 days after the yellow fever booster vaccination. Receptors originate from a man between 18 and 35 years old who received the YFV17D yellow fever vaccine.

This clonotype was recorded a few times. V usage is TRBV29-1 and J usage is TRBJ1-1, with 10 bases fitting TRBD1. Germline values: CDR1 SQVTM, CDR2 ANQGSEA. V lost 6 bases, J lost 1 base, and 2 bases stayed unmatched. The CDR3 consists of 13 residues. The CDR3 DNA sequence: TGCAGCGTGCGGACAGGGGGGAACACTGAAGCTTTCTTT. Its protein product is CSVRTGGNTEAFF.

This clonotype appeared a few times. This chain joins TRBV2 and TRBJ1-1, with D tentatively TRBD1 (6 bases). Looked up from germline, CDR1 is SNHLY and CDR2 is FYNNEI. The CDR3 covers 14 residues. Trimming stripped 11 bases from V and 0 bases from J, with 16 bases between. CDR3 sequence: CALARDNMNTEAFF. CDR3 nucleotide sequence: TGTGCCCTAGCCCGGGACAACATGAACACTGAAGCTTTCTTT.

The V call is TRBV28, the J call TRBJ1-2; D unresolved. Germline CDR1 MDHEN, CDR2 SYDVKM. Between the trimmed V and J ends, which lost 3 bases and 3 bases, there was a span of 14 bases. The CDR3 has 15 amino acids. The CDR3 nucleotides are TGTGCCAGCAGTTTCGACATGAGGGTTCACTATGGCTACACCTTC. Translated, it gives CASSFDMRVHYGYTF.

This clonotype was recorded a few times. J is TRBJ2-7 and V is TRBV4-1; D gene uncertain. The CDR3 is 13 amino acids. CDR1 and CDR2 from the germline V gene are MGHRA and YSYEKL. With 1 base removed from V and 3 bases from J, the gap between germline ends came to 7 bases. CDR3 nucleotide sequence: TGCGCCAGCAGCCAAGTTCCTAACTACGAGCAGTACTTC. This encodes CASSQVPNYEQYF.

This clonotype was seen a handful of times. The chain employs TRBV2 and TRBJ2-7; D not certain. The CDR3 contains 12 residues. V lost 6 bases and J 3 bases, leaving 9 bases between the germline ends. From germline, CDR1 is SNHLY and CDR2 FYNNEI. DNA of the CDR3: TGTGCCAGCAGGGGGTCAGTCTACGAGCAGTACGTC. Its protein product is CASRGSVYEQYV.

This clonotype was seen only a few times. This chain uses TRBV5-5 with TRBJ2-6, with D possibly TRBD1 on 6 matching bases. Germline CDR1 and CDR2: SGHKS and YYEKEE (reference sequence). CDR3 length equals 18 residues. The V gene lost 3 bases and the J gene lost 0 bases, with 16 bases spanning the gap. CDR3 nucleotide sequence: TGTGCCAGCAGCTCCCAGGCCCCGGGACACTCTGGGGCCAACGTCCTGACTTTC. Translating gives CASSSQAPGHSGANVLTF.

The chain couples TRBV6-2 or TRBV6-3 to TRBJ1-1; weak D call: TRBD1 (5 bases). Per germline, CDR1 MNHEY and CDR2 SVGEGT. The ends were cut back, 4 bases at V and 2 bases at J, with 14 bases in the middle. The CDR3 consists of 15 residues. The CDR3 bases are TGTGCCAGCAGTTTCCCGGGACCCCTTAACACTGAAGCTTTCTTT. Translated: CASSFPGPLNTEAFF.

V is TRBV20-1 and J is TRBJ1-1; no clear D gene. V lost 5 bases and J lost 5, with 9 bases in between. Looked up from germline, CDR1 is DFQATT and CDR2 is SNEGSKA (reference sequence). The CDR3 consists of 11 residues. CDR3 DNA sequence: TGCAGTGCTCCGCGGGGTACTGAAGCTTTCTTT. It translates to CSAPRGTEAFF.

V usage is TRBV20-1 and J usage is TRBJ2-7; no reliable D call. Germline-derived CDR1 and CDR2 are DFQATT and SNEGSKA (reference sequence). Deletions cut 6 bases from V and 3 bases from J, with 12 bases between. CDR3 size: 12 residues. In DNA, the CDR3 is TGCAGTGCCTGGGATAATTACTACGAGCAGTACTTC. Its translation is CSAWDNYYEQYF.

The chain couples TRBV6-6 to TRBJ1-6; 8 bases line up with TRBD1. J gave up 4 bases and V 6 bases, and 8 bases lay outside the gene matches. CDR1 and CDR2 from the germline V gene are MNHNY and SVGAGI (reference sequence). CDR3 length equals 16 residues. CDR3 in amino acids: CASSDGQGPYNSPLHF. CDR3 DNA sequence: TGTGCCAGCAGCGACGGACAGGGCCCTTATAATTCACCCCTCCACTTT.

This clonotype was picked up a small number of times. The CDR3 DNA follows: TGTGCCAGCAGCCCTCTAGCGGGGGCAAGCACAGATACGCAGTATTTT. This codes for CASSPLAGASTDTQYF. The gene calls are TRBV3-1 and TRBJ2-3, with 10 nucleotides matching TRBD2. Germline-derived CDR1 and CDR2 are LGHDT and YNNKEL (reference sequence). Trimming took 4 bases from V and 0 from J; bases not matched to a gene: 4. This CDR3 region has 16 residues.

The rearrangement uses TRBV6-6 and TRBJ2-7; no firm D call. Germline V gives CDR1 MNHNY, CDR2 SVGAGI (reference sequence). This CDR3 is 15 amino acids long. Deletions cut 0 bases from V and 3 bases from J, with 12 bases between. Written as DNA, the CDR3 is TGTGCCAGCAGTTACTCAGATGACATTAACTACGAGCAGTACGTC. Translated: CASSYSDDINYEQYV.

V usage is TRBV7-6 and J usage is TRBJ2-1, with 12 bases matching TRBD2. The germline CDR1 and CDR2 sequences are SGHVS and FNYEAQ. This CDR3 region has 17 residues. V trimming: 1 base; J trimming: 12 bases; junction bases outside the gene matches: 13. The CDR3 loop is CASSLVVPSGGASVQFF. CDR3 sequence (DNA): TGTGCCAGCAGCTTAGTCGTCCCTAGCGGGGGGGCCTCTGTGCAGTTCTTC.

CDR3 loop: CASSPRYGGDTQYF. DNA for the CDR3: TGTGCCAGCAGCCCTAGGTATGGCGGCGATACGCAGTATTTT. The rearrangement links TRBV7-8 to TRBJ2-3, with D uncertain. With 5 bases removed from V and 6 bases from J, the gap between germline ends came to 15 bases. The germline CDR1 and CDR2 sequences are SGHVS and FQNEAQ. This CDR3 is built from 14 residues.

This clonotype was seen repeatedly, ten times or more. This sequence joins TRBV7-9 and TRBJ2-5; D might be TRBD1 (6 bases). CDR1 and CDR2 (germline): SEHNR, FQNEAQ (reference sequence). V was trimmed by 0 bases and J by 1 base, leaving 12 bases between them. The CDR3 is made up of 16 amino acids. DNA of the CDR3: TGTGCCAGCAGCTTAGCGGGGGCCATCCTCCAAGAGACCCAGTACTTC. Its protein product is CASSLAGAILQETQYF.

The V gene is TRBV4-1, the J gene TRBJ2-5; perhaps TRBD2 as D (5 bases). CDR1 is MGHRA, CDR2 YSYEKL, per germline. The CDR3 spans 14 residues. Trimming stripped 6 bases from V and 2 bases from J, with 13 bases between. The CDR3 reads CASRGSGLQETQYF. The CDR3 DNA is TGCGCCAGCAGGGGTTCCGGACTTCAAGAGACCCAGTACTTC.

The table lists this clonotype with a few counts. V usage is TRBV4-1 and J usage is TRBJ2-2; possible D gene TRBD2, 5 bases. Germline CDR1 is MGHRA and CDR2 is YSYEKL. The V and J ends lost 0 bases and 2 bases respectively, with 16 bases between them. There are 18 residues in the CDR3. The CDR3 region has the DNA TGCGCCAGCAGCCAAGAACCCCCCGCGGGCTCTAACACCGGGGAGCTGTTTTTT. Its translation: CASSQEPPAGSNTGELFF.